These 10 T cell receptor beta chains were sequenced from one sample in a study of cytomegalovirus exposure and HLA in healthy donors. PCR amplification relied on 60 Vbeta primers (plus 13 Jbeta primers). Assay used: immunoSEQ multiplex PCR; TCRdb lists only in-frame clones, some missing. The sample lists some 180,000 clones; 78% were seen once. Sequencing was done on a sample of PBMCs. Every receptor here comes from a female donor in good health and CMV-seronegative.

V gene TRBV5-4 combines with J gene TRBJ1-1, with a tentative D call TRBD1 (6 bases). Germline CDR1 SGHNT, CDR2 YYREEE (reference sequence). The CDR3 contains 15 residues. Trimming took 1 base from V and 4 from J, leaving 14 bases between them. The CDR3 loop reads CASSLPSQGITEAFF. DNA for the CDR3: TGTGCCAGCAGCTTGCCCTCACAGGGAATCACTGAAGCTTTCTTT.

The rearrangement uses TRBV5-6 and TRBJ2-1; TRBD2 aligns across 7 bases. The CDR3 has 16 residues. V gave up 3 bases and J gave up 2 bases; unmatched junction bases: 8. Germline CDR1 is SGHDT and CDR2 is YYEEEE. CDR3 DNA: TGTGCCAGCAGCTGGACCTCTAGCGGAACCTACAATGAGCAGTTCTTC. Translation: CASSWTSSGTYNEQFF. Full variable domain (rest looked up from reference TRBV5-6 and TRBJ2-1): DAGVTQSPTHLIKTRGQQVTLRCSPKSGHDTVSWYQQALGQGPQFIFQYYEEEERQRGNFPDRFSGHQFPNYSSELNVNALLLGDSALYLCASSWTSSGTYNEQFFGPGTRLTVL.

The chain has TRBV4-1 and TRBJ2-7, with a tentative D call TRBD1 (6 bases). Trimming stripped 2 bases from V and 3 bases from J, with 14 bases between. The CDR3 length is 15 residues. Germline V lookup: CDR1 MGHRA, CDR2 YSYEKL. CDR3 protein: CASSQSGDRHYEQYF. CDR3 coding DNA: TGCGCCAGCAGCCAATCAGGAGACAGGCACTACGAGCAGTACTTC.

For the CDR3, the DNA is TGTGCCAGCAGTTTGGGGAGGGGAACGCAGTATTTT. It codes for CASSLGRGTQYF. The chain links TRBV28 to TRBJ2-3, with 7 bases lining up with TRBD2. Trimming removed 3 bases from V and 9 bases from J; junction bases left unmatched: 3. CDR3 length equals 12 residues. CDR1 is MDHEN, CDR2 SYDVKM, per germline. The whole variable domain, remainder taken from reference TRBV28 and TRBJ2-3, is DVKVTQSSRYLVKRTGEKVFLECVQDMDHENMFWYRQDPGLGLRLIYFSYDVKMKEKGDIPEGYSVSREKKERFSLILESASTNQTSMYLCASSLGRGTQYFGPGTRLTVL.

About this clone itself: The junction departs from germline at one end; a sequencing error may be responsible. This chain joins TRBV7-9 and TRBJ2-7; TRBD2 matches 9 bases. The germline V gene has CDR1 SEHNR and CDR2 FQNEAQ (reference sequence). CDR3 length: 13 amino acids. The CDR3 is CSSSRLADYEQYF. The CDR3 DNA follows: TGTTCCAGCAGCAGACTAGCGGACTACGAGCAGTACTTC.

This clone has a handful of counts. The V call is TRBV7-9, the J call TRBJ1-4; 10 bases match TRBD1. The germline gives CDR1 SEHNR, CDR2 FQNEAQ (reference sequence). The CDR3 sequence is 16 residues long. J gave up 3 bases and V 2 bases, and 3 bases lay outside the gene matches. CDR3 sequence: CASSLWDRGANEKLFF. The CDR3 DNA follows: TGTGCCAGCAGCTTATGGGACAGGGGTGCTAATGAAAAACTGTTTTTT.

The J gene is TRBJ2-5, the V gene TRBV4-1, with D tentatively TRBD2 (5 bases). Germline values: CDR1 MGHRA, CDR2 YSYEKL. This CDR3 region has 14 residues. V lost 4 bases to trimming and J lost 2 bases, with 11 bases between them. DNA of the CDR3: TGCGCCAGCAGCCTACTTGAGGGACAAGAGACCCAGTACTTC. This encodes CASSLLEGQETQYF.

This clone was seen a single time. The rearrangement uses TRBV5-1 and TRBJ2-1; D is undetermined. Germline V gene data show CDR1 as SGHRS and CDR2 as YFSETQ. The CDR3 is 14 residues long. The germline V and J ends were trimmed by 0 bases and 4 bases, with 8 bases remaining between them. CDR3 nucleotide sequence: TGCGCCAGCAGCTTGGGTTCCGGGTACAATGAGCAGTTCTTC. Protein sequence: CASSLGSGYNEQFF.

This sequence joins TRBV28 and TRBJ2-3, with TRBD2 matching over 8 bases. This CDR3 comprises 14 residues. In germline, CDR1 is MDHEN, CDR2 SYDVKM. Losses at the gene ends were 7 bases for V and 2 bases for J; bases not matched to a gene: 5. DNA of the CDR3: TGTGCCAGCAAAGTAGCGGGGACCACAGATACGCAGTATTTT. Protein: CASKVAGTTDTQYF. The full variable domain, rest sourced from reference TRBV28 and TRBJ2-3, is DVKVTQSSRYLVKRTGEKVFLECVQDMDHENMFWYRQDPGLGLRLIYFSYDVKMKEKGDIPEGYSVSREKKERFSLILESASTNQTSMYLCASKVAGTTDTQYFGPGTRLTVL.

The sample holds a few counts of this clone. The chain recombines TRBV7-2 with TRBJ2-7, with TRBD1 identical over 8 bases. The CDR3 covers 14 residues. V lost 7 bases and J lost 3; bases outside the gene matches: 8. The germline gives CDR1 SGHTA, CDR2 FQGNSA. CDR3 sequence: CASNRDRRVYEQYF. The CDR3 DNA sequence: TGTGCCAGCAACAGGGACAGGCGGGTCTACGAGCAGTACTTC.